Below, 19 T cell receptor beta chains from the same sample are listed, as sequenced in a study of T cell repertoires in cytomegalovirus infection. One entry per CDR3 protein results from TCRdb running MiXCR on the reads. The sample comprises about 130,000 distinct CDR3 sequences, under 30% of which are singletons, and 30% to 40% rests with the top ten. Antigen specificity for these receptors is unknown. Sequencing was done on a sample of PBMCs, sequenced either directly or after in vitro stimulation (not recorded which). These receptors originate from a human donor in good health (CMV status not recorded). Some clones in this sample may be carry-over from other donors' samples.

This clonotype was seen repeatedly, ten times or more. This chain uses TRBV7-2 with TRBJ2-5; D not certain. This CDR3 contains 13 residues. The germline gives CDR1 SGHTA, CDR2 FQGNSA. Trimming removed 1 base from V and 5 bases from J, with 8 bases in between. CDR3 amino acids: CASSLGTRETQYF. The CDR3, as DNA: TGTGCCAGCAGCTTAGGGACCCGGGAGACCCAGTACTTC.

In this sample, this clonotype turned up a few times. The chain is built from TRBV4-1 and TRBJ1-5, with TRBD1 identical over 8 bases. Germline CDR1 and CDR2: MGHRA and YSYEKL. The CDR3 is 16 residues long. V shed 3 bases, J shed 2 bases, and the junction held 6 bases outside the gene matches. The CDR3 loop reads CASSQDDRGGNQPQHF. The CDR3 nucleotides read TGCGCCAGCAGCCAGGATGACAGGGGAGGCAATCAGCCCCAGCATTTT.

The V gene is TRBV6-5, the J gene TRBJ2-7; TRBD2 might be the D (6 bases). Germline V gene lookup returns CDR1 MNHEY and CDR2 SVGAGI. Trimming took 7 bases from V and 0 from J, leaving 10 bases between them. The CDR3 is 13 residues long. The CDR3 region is CASTPGSSYEQYF. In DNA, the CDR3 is TGTGCCAGCACCCCCGGGAGCTCCTACGAGCAGTACTTC.

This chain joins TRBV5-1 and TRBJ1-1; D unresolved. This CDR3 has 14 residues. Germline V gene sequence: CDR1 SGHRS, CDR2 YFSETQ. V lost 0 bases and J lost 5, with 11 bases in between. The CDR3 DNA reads TGCGCCAGCAGCTTGGAGACGGCCAGAACTGAAGCTTTCTTT. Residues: CASSLETARTEAFF.

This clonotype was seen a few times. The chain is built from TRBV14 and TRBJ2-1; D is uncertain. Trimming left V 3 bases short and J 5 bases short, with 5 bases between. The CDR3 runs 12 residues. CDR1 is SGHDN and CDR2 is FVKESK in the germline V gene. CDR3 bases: TGTGCCAGCAGCCACGGAAACAATGAGCAGTTCTTC. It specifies CASSHGNNEQFF.

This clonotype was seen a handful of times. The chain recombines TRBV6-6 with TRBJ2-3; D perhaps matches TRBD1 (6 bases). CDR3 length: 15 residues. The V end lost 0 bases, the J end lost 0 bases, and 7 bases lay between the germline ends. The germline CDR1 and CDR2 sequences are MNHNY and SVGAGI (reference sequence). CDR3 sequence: CASSYSGHSTDTQYF. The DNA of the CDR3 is TGTGCCAGCAGTTACTCGGGACATAGCACAGATACGCAGTATTTT.

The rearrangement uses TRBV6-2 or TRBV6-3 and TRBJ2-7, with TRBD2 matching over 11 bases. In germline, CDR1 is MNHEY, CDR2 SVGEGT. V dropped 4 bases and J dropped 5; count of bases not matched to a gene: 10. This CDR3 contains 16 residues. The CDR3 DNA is TGTGCCAGCAGTTCCCCGGGGACTAGCGGCTTAAACGAGCAGTACGTC. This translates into CASSSPGTSGLNEQYV.

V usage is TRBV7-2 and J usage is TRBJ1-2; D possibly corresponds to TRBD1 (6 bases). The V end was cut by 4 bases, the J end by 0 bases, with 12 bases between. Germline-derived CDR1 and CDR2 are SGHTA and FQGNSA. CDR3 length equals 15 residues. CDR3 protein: CASSSGGAANYGYTF. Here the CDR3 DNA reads TGTGCCAGCAGCTCGGGGGGGGCAGCTAACTATGGCTACACCTTC.

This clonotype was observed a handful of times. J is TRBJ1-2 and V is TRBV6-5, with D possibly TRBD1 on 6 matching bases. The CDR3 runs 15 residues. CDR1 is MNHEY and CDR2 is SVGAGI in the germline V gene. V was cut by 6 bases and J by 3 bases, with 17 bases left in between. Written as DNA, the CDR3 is TGTGCCAGCAGGTTGTCTTGGGGGCAGTACTATGGCTACACCTTC. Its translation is CASRLSWGQYYGYTF.

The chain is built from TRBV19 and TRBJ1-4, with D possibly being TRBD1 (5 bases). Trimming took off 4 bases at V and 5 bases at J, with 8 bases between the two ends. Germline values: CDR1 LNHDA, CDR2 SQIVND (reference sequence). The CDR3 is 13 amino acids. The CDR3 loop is CASSKRQNEKLFF. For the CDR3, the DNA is TGTGCCAGTAGTAAAAGACAGAATGAAAAACTGTTTTTT.

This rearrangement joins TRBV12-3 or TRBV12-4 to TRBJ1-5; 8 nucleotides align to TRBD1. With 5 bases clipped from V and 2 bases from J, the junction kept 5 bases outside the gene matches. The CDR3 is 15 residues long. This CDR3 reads CASSHTGGGNQPQHF. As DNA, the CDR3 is TGTGCCAGCAGTCACACAGGGGGAGGCAATCAGCCCCAGCATTTT.

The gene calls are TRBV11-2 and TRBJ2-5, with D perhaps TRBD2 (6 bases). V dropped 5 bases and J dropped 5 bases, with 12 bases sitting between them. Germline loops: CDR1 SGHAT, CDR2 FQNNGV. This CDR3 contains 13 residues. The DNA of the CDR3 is TGTGCCAGCAGCCGCGGGGTAGGGGAGACCCAGTACTTC. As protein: CASSRGVGETQYF.

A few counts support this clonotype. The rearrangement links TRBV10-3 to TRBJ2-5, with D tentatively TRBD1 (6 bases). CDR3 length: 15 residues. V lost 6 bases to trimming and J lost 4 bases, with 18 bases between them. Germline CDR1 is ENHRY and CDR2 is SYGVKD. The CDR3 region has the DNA TGTGCCATCAGCAACCCAGGACAGCGAGGAGAGACCCAGTACTTC. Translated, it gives CAISNPGQRGETQYF.

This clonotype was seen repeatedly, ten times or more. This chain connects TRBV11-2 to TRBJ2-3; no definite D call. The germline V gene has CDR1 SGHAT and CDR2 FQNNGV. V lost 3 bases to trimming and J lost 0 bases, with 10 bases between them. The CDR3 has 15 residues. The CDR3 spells CASSFGPSSTDTQYF. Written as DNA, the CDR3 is TGTGCCAGCAGCTTCGGCCCATCTAGCACAGATACGCAGTATTTT.

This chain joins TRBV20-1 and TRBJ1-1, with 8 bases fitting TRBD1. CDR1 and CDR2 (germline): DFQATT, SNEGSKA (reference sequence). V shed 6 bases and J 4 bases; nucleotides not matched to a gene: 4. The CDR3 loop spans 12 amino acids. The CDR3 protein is CSATDRGTEAFF. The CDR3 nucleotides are TGCAGTGCCACAGACAGGGGCACTGAAGCTTTCTTT.

The CDR3 is CASSSPAGGSNTGELFF. In nucleotides, the CDR3 is TGTGCCAGCAGTTCCCCAGCGGGAGGGTCGAACACCGGGGAGCTGTTTTTT. The V and J genes are TRBV12-3 or TRBV12-4 and TRBJ2-2; 10 bases agree with TRBD2. The length of the CDR3 is 17 residues. Germline trimming cut 4 bases from V and 0 bases from J; bases unmatched to any gene: 5.

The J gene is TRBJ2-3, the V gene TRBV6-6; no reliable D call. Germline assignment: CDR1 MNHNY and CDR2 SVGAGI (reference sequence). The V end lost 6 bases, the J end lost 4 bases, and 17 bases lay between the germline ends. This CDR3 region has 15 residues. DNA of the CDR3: TGTGCCAGCAGCTACCGGGCCCTAAGGGCAGATACGCAGTATTTT. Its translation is CASSYRALRADTQYF.

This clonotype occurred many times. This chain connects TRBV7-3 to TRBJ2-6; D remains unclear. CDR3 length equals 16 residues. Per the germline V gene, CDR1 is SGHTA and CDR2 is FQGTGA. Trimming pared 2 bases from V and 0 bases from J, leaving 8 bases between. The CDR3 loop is CASSLERLSGANVLTF. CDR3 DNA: TGTGCCAGCAGCTTAGAACGGCTCTCTGGGGCCAACGTCCTGACTTTC. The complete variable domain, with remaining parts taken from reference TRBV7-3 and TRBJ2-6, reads GAGVSQTPSNKVTEKGKYVELRCDPISGHTALYWYRQSLGQGPEFLIYFQGTGAADDSGLPNDRFFAVRPEGSVSTLKIQRTERGDSAVYLCASSLERLSGANVLTFGAGSRLTVL.

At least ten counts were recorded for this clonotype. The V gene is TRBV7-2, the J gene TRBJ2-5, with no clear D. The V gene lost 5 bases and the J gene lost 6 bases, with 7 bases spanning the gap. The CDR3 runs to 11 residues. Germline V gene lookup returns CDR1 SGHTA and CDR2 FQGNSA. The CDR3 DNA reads TGTGCCAGCAGCCAGAGACAGACCCAGTACTTC. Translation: CASSQRQTQYF.